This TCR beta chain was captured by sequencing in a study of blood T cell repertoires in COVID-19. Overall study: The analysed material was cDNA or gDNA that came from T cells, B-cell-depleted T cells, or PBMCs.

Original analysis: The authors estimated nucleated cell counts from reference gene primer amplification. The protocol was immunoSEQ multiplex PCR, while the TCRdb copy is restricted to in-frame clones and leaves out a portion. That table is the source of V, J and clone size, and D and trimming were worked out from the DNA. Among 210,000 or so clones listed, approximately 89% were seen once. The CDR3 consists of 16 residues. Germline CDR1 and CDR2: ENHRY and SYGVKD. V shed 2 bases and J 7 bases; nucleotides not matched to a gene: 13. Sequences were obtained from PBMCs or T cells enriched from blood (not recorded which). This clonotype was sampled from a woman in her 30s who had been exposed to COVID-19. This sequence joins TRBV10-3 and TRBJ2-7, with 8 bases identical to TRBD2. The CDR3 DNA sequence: TGTGCCATCAGTGAGAGCGAGCGGGAGTTCTCGCGGGAGCAGTACTTC. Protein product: CAISESEREFSREQYF.